One and the same sample provided the 4 T cell receptor beta chains below, sequenced in a study of cytomegalovirus exposure and HLA in healthy donors (dated by TCRdb to 2017 to 2019). The library came from the immunoSEQ multiplex PCR assay. A mixture of 60 forward primers for TCR Vbeta segments and 13 reverse primers for TCR Jbeta segments was used in the multiplex PCR. The source is immuneACCESS, and TCRdb retained only in-frame sequences with V and J called. Part of the clones is not carried over; for the studies checked, unresolved V genes explain less than half of this, and the remainder is unexplained. Counted in this sample were approximately 150,000 clones; over 60% of them appeared once. Under 2% of the sample lies in the top ten. The specimen was PBMCs. The receptors stem from a woman aged 40 to 55 in good health and CMV-seronegative.

The chain employs TRBV7-2 and TRBJ2-5; TRBD1 aligns across 7 bases. Germline CDR1 and CDR2: SGHTA and FQGNSA. Trimming took 4 bases from V and 0 from J; bases not matched to a gene: 11. The CDR3 consists of 17 residues. The CDR3 region is CASSSLRGQPYQETQYF. DNA for the CDR3: TGTGCCAGCAGCTCGCTAAGGGGACAGCCTTACCAAGAGACCCAGTACTTC.

The chain uses TRBV7-7 and TRBJ2-2, with TRBD1 as a possible D gene (6 bases). The CDR3 extends over 16 amino acids. With 4 bases removed from V and 0 bases from J, the gap between germline ends came to 12 bases. CDR1 and CDR2 from the germline V gene are SSHAT and FNYEAQ (reference sequence). The CDR3 DNA follows: TGTGCCAGCAGCTCGGGGACACTAGCGAACACCGGGGAGCTGTTTTTT. It codes for CASSSGTLANTGELFF.

In the case of this clone: Germline and junction disagree at one end, which may indicate a read error. This specimen includes other DNA sequences encoding the same CDR3. The genes are TRBV27 and TRBJ1-6; 7 bases map to TRBD1. The CDR3 extends over 14 amino acids. Germline V CDR1 and CDR2: MNHEY, SMNVEV (reference sequence). CDR3 loop: CASRPGGYNSPLHF. In nucleotides, the CDR3 is TGCGCCAGCAGGCCAGGGGGTTATAATTCACCCCTCCACTTT.

This clone is a singleton in its sample. The rearrangement links TRBV6-1 to TRBJ2-5; the D is unclear. The J call could be wrong; TRBJ2-7 is a better fit for the DNA end. Germline assignment: CDR1 MNHNS and CDR2 SASEGT. The CDR3 totals 12 residues. The DNA for the CDR3 is TGTGCCAGCAGTGAAGCCCCCTACGAGCAGTACTTC. This sequence encodes CASSEAPYEQYF.